This record concerns one T cell receptor (beta chain) sequence. The sample is drawn from a study of T cell responses to AZD1222 COVID-19 vaccine. Using immunoSEQ multiplex PCR, the repertoire was profiled, and TCRdb retains in-frame clones only, with some absent. The table lists some 140,000 clones, approximately 85% of them singletons, with 7.9% in the top ten. The CDR3 length is 14 residues. CDR1 and CDR2 (germline): SGHTA, FQGNSA. The ends lost 5 bases at V and 5 bases at J; junction bases unmatched: 7. This sample comprised peripheral blood, obtained 28 days after the second dose of the MenACWY control vaccine. The rearrangement uses TRBV7-2 and TRBJ2-7; the match to TRBD2 covers 9 bases. The sequence derives from an adult who received the MenACWY meningococcal vaccine as a control. CDR3 in DNA: TGTGCCAGCAGCAGGCCGGGACTAGCAGACGAGCAGTACTTC. Its translation: CASSRPGLADEQYF.